This paragraph covers one T cell receptor beta chain sequence. Its antigen remains unknown. The protocol was immunoSEQ multiplex PCR, while the TCRdb copy is restricted to in-frame clones and leaves out a portion. The sample holds 72,000 or so clones, approximately 86% seen once. V lost 5 bases, J lost 6 bases, and 13 bases stayed unmatched. CDR1 and CDR2 from the germline V gene are SGHVS and FNYEAQ. The length of the CDR3 is 18 residues. These data are taken from a study of T cell responses to AZD1222 COVID-19 vaccine. Study-level findings and limits: A rise in Spike-specific TCR breadth and depth followed two AZD1222 doses.

The TCR was taken from an adult in good health. Sequenced material: peripheral blood, taken on day 0 of AZD1222 vaccination. The chain carries TRBV7-6 and TRBJ2-1; 13 bases map to TRBD2. CDR3 DNA sequence: TGTGCCAGCAGCCCACAACTAGCGGGAGGGCCAACTACCAATGAGCAGTTCTTC. This translates into CASSPQLAGGPTTNEQFF.